This TCR beta chain is drawn from a study of blood T cell repertoires in COVID-19. In the study overall: Acute and convalescent COVID-19 specimens originated in the United States, Italy and Spain. In each case, the material was cDNA or gDNA derived from T cells, B-cell-depleted T cells, or PBMCs.

How the authors handled the data: Amplification from reference gene primers served as the basis for estimated nucleated cell counts. The data were produced by immunoSEQ multiplex PCR, yet TCRdb's version contains in-frame clones alone and is incomplete. V, J and clone size are those of that table, while D and trimming were read from the DNA. Among about 68,000 clones listed, about 82% were seen once. The sample comprised peripheral blood. This TCR was recovered from a man aged 45 to 65 with acute or convalescent COVID-19.

CDR3 loop: CASKGDRPNTGELFF. The DNA of the CDR3 is TGTGCCAGTAAGGGGGACAGGCCGAACACCGGGGAGCTGTTTTTT. V and J are TRBV19 and TRBJ2-2; 8 bases match TRBD1. V was clipped by 7 bases and J by 0 bases; unmatched bases: 4. The CDR3 sequence is 15 residues long. From germline, CDR1 is LNHDA and CDR2 SQIVND (reference sequence).